This TCR beta chain was sequenced for a study of blood T cell repertoires in COVID-19. About the study: COVID-19 samples collected from the United States, Italy and Spain covered acute and convalescent phases. PBMCs, B-cell-depleted T cells, or T cells were the source of the cDNA or gDNA that made up the material.

This clone was counted once. Clones were read by immunoSEQ multiplex PCR, and TCRdb kept only the in-frame ones, dropping some. The sample has 100,000 to 150,000 clones; more than 75% are singletons. CDR3 length equals 14 residues. CDR1 and CDR2 (germline): KGHSH, LQKENI. The J segment lost 7 bases and the V segment lost 4 bases, leaving 9 bases of the junction unmatched. This TCR derives from a man aged 65 to 85 with active COVID-19. The rearrangement joins TRBV18 to TRBJ1-1, with TRBD1 matching 7 bases. Sequenced sample: peripheral blood. The CDR3, as DNA: TGTGCCAGCTCACAGGAGGGGGCCGGTGTTGAAGCTTTCTTT. Amino acids: CASSQEGAGVEAFF.